This is a list of T cell receptor beta chains from one sample in a study of immune evolution from preneoplasia to lung adenocarcinoma. The assay was immunoSEQ multiplex PCR, and TCRdb's table has in-frame clones only and misses some. The sample lists tens of thousands of clones; over 70% were seen once. The sequencing input was FFPE invasive lung adenocarcinoma tissue. The receptors stem from a person aged 55 to 70 with lung adenocarcinoma. Each CDR3 is given with its conserved first and last residue.

CDR3aa: CASSLTPDTQYF
j_gene: TRBJ2-3
v_gene: TRBV7-6

CDR3aa: CASSITSGWGGEQFF
j_gene: TRBJ2-1
v_gene: TRBV11-1

CDR3aa: CASSLSGNQETQYF
j_gene: TRBJ2-5
v_gene: TRBV6-6

CDR3aa: CASSSNRGRRQETQYF
j_gene: TRBJ2-5
v_gene: TRBV7-2

CDR3aa: CASSPMGGDTEAFF
j_gene: TRBJ1-1
v_gene: TRBV5-1

CDR3aa: CASSESSAGELFF
j_gene: TRBJ2-2
v_gene: TRBV10-2

CDR3aa: CASSPRTGSDTQYF
j_gene: TRBJ2-3
v_gene: TRBV7-2

CDR3aa: CASSPGKADTQYF
j_gene: TRBJ2-3
v_gene: TRBV13

CDR3aa: CASSLDVSNQPQHF
j_gene: TRBJ1-5
v_gene: TRBV5-4

CDR3aa: CASSPMGLAGSEQYF
j_gene: TRBJ2-7
v_gene: TRBV7-2

CDR3aa: CASSLLTGRNTEAFF
j_gene: TRBJ1-1
v_gene: TRBV5-1

CDR3aa: CASSLESPGDGNTIYF
j_gene: TRBJ1-3
v_gene: TRBV27

CDR3aa: CATRDRIGYTQYF
j_gene: TRBJ2-3
v_gene: TRBV19

CDR3aa: CASSLELGGPEQFF
j_gene: TRBJ2-1
v_gene: TRBV7-2

CDR3aa: CAISVGKDNSPLHF
j_gene: TRBJ1-6
v_gene: TRBV10-3

CDR3aa: CASRESGISYNEQFF
j_gene: TRBJ2-1
v_gene: TRBV6-5

CDR3aa: CASSPNVENEQYF
j_gene: TRBJ2-7
v_gene: TRBV18

CDR3aa: CASSLPTGELFF
j_gene: TRBJ2-2
v_gene: TRBV6-6

CDR3aa: CASSSPRDRYTDTQYF
j_gene: TRBJ2-3
v_gene: TRBV21-1

CDR3aa: CAWSRGSGTYEQYF
j_gene: TRBJ2-7
v_gene: TRBV30

CDR3aa: CASSWALGETQYF
j_gene: TRBJ2-5
v_gene: TRBV7-8

CDR3aa: CASSRQSGETKTQYF
j_gene: TRBJ2-5
v_gene: TRBV28

CDR3aa: CASTLSGRAEKTQYF
j_gene: TRBJ2-5
v_gene: TRBV7-3

CDR3aa: CASSILGLAATGELFF
j_gene: TRBJ2-2
v_gene: TRBV18

CDR3aa: CASSTSGAYNEQFF
j_gene: TRBJ2-1
v_gene: TRBV18

CDR3aa: CASSQDGGLGAKKLFF
j_gene: TRBJ1-4
v_gene: TRBV4-2

CDR3aa: CASSTSGLSYEQYF
j_gene: TRBJ2-7
v_gene: TRBV19

CDR3aa: CASSLEGTVYNEQFF
j_gene: TRBJ2-1
v_gene: TRBV11-2

CDR3aa: CASSLTGGIAKNIQYF
j_gene: TRBJ2-4
v_gene: TRBV5-5

CDR3aa: CASSHDRGYGYTF
j_gene: TRBJ1-2
v_gene: TRBV4-1

CDR3aa: CASRGGGEGTGELFF
j_gene: TRBJ2-2
v_gene: TRBV28

CDR3aa: CASSRGQHQYF
j_gene: TRBJ2-5
v_gene: TRBV2

CDR3aa: CASSIAATSTDTQYF
j_gene: TRBJ2-3
v_gene: TRBV19

CDR3aa: CASSPGLSNTGELFF
j_gene: TRBJ2-2
v_gene: TRBV18

CDR3aa: CAWKDSGTPGLRNTIYF
j_gene: TRBJ1-3
v_gene: TRBV30

CDR3aa: CASSLGRQGVAKNIQYF
j_gene: TRBJ2-4
v_gene: TRBV5-1

CDR3aa: CATGRVGADTQYF
j_gene: TRBJ2-3
v_gene: TRBV15

CDR3aa: CASSLGGRDTQYF
j_gene: TRBJ2-3
v_gene: TRBV7-2

CDR3aa: CASSGSALYHTGELFF
j_gene: TRBJ2-2
v_gene: TRBV9

CDR3aa: CAIRGTGSQETQYF
j_gene: TRBJ2-5
v_gene: TRBV10-3

CDR3aa: CASSALATGANVLTF
j_gene: TRBJ2-6
v_gene: TRBV6-4

CDR3aa: CSVSGSGAKNIQYF
j_gene: TRBJ2-4
v_gene: TRBV29-1

CDR3aa: CASRPGQGNEKLFF
j_gene: TRBJ1-4
v_gene: TRBV6-6

CDR3aa: CASSLGGQRLADYNEQFF
j_gene: TRBJ2-1
v_gene: TRBV11-3

CDR3aa: CASSPNIAGDWGEQFF
j_gene: TRBJ2-1
v_gene: TRBV5-1

CDR3aa: CASSPPAGLQEGYTF
j_gene: TRBJ1-2
v_gene: TRBV18

CDR3aa: CASSKYGYEQYF
j_gene: TRBJ2-7
v_gene: TRBV5-4

CDR3aa: CATREEEYNEQFF
j_gene: TRBJ2-1
v_gene: TRBV6-5

CDR3aa: CASSLAQGTYNEQFF
j_gene: TRBJ2-1
v_gene: TRBV5-1

CDR3aa: CASSGRGEGSYEQYF
j_gene: TRBJ2-7
v_gene: TRBV10-2

CDR3aa: CASSPSNTGELFF
j_gene: TRBJ2-2
v_gene: TRBV6-1

CDR3aa: CASSLVQGTEAFF
j_gene: TRBJ1-1
v_gene: TRBV7-9

CDR3aa: CASSARQGVYNEQFF
j_gene: TRBJ2-1
v_gene: TRBV7-3

CDR3aa: CASSRSGEGGAETQYF
j_gene: TRBJ2-5
v_gene: TRBV7-2